This T cell receptor (beta chain) stems from a study of vaccination effects on CD4 cells after COVID-19 (dated by TCRdb to between 2020 and 2023). For context, the study as a whole: The ViraFEST assay stimulated PBMC with viral peptide pools and then used TCR sequencing to identify antigen-specific CD4+ T cell clonotypes by expansion. Across the study, the median time from the second dose to post-vaccine sampling was 72 days (range 14 to 241). Around 2 million PBMC per well were cultured in IMDM with 5% human AB serum, around 9.1 IU/ml IL-2 and gentamicin, plus 10 ug/ml peptides. The study compared SARS-CoV-2 spike-specific CD4+ TCR repertoires before and after mRNA vaccination in COVID-19 convalescent patients and infection-naive vaccine recipients. Altogether, nine to ten COVID-19 convalescent patients and several SARS-CoV-2-naive healthy vaccine recipients made up the full study. In the study, cultures from other donors were sequenced using the Oncomine TCR Beta short-read assay on an Illumina iSeq 100. The full study reports these points: Among healthy vaccine recipients, nearly all vaccine-induced clones were SARS-CoV-2 mono-reactive, and just 1 of 255 was cross-reactive with common cold coronaviruses. Limitations of the study were the small number of convalescent patients and the absence of early post-infection timepoints. Both infection-induced and vaccine-induced clones contracted markedly at late post-vaccination timepoints, which is consistent with waning T cell responses.

The library relied on the immunoSEQ multiplex PCR assay. DNA from the cultured, isolated CD4+ T cells was subjected to TCR beta CDR3 sequencing. On the authors' methods: Non-productive TCR sequences were removed, reads were trimmed to the CDR3 region, and CDR3s of at least 7 amino acids were retained. Antigen-specific clonotypes were identified using the MANAFEST web app by comparison of expansion in peptide wells against reference cultures. To be called positive, a clone needed expansion at FDR<0.05 compared with the reference and with all other wells, an odds ratio greater than 5, and a frequency greater than 0.1% in two replicate wells. Clonotypes significantly expanded in SARS-CoV-2 spike wells and in at least one common cold coronavirus spike condition were defined as cross-reactive. Using the stringdist R package, CDR3 similarity was measured by Levenshtein distance, and unrooted trees were constructed with ape in R 3.6.1. TCRdb mirrors the immuneACCESS table, restricted to in-frame sequences. Some clones are absent from its copies; in checked studies, under half trace to an unresolved V gene, and the reason for the others is unknown. Clone size and the V and J calls come from that table; the DNA yielded D and trimming. The sample records about 40,000 clones, about 70% of which are singletons. Roughly 8.4% of the sample is held by the ten biggest clonotypes.

On this clone itself: Its recognized antigen is unknown. No base qualities exist here, and no much larger clone lies one base off it.

After about 9 days of culture, CD4+ T cells were isolated with the EasySep CD4+ T cell isolation kit. Participants received two doses of either the BNT162b2 or the mRNA-1273 mRNA SARS-CoV-2 vaccine. Healthy vaccine recipients had no prior SARS-CoV-2 infection, confirmed by negative nucleocapsid antibodies before and after vaccination. Half of the culture medium was replaced with fresh IL-2-containing medium on days 3 and 7. Unless otherwise noted, each peptide stimulation condition was cultured in triplicate wells. PBMC were separated from whole blood using Ficoll-Paque Plus gradient centrifugation and were then either cryopreserved at -140C or used fresh. The QIAamp micro DNA kit was used to extract genomic DNA from the cultured CD4+ T cells. The germline V gene encodes CDR1 SGHTA and CDR2 FQGNSA. V sheds 2 bases and J sheds 4 bases, leaving 15 bases between their ends. The CDR3 starts with the cysteine, ends with the phenylalanine, and has 16 residues. Just the 48-base CDR3 DNA is kept, in frame starting at base 1.

The sample consisted of CD4+ T cells from PBMCs cultured without peptide, taken after COVID-19 vaccination. The sequence joins TRBV7-2 to TRBJ2-1, with the D segment possibly TRBD1 or TRBD2, each aligning over 5 bases. The receptor was isolated from a human donor who received a COVID-19 vaccine. The nucleotide sequence reads TGTGCCAGCAGCTTACCTGGGGGAGACCCGTACAATGAGCAGTTCTTC. Translation gives CASSLPGGDPYNEQFF.